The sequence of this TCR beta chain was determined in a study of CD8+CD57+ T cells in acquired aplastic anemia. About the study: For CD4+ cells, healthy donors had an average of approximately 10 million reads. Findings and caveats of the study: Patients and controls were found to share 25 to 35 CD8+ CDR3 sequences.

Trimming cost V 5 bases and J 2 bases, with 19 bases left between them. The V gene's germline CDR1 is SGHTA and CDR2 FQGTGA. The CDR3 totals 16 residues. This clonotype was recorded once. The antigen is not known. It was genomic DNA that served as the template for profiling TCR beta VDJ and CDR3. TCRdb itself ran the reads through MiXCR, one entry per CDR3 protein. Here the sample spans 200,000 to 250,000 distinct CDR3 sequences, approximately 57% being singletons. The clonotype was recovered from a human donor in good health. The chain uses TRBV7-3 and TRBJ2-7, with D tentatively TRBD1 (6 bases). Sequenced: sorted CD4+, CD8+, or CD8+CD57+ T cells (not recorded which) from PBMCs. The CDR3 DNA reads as TGTGCCAGCAGCAATTCGACCGGGACACGGGCCTACGAGCAGTACTTC. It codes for CASSNSTGTRAYEQYF.